A single T cell receptor (beta chain) is shown here with its context. Antigen: not known. The junction does not match germline at one end; this may be a read error. This specimen comes from a study of cytomegalovirus exposure and HLA in healthy donors. The CDR3 spans 15 residues. CDR1 is SSHAT, CDR2 FNYEAQ, per germline (reference sequence). General observations from the study: A later analysis showed HLA-associated TCR beta chains outstripping equally common others in clonal expansion. Cytomegalovirus-associated TCR beta chains were listed, numbering 164.

The PCR had 60 Vbeta and 13 Jbeta primers. Produced via immunoSEQ multiplex PCR; TCRdb's table is partial and in-frame only. The sample lists roughly 67,000 clones; roughly 80% were seen once. The V call is TRBV7-7, the J call TRBJ2-1; the match to TRBD1 covers 9 bases. The source material was PBMCs. The sequence was collected from a woman under 40 in good health and CMV-seronegative. The CDR3 coding sequence is TGTGCTAGCAGCGCAGACAGGGGGGATTACAATGAGCAGTTCTTC. As protein: CASSADRGDYNEQFF.